This TCR beta chain came from a study of blood T cell repertoires in COVID-19. Background on the study: COVID-19 samples from acute and convalescent phases originated in the United States, Italy and Spain. T cells, B-cell-depleted T cells, or PBMCs supplied cDNA or gDNA.

Per the study methods: Counts of nucleated cells, estimated from reference gene primer amplification, were obtained. Repertoires were generated with immunoSEQ multiplex PCR, while TCRdb's copy carries only in-frame clones and drops some. V and J calls and clone size are those listed in that table; D and trimming were worked out from the DNA. The sample has fewer than 300,000 clones, about 87% seen once; the top ten hold over 1.2%. The CDR3 contains 15 residues. Germline CDR1 SGHVS, CDR2 FNYEAQ. Trimming stripped 6 bases from V and 1 base from J, with 13 bases between. The rearrangement uses TRBV7-6 and TRBJ1-5; maybe TRBD1 (5 bases). This sequence was found in a middle-aged woman who had recovered from COVID-19. Sequenced input: peripheral blood. The CDR3 region is CASSVTAGSNQPQHF. The CDR3 bases are TGTGCCAGCAGTGTGACAGCTGGCAGCAATCAGCCCCAGCATTTT.